In this sample, the clone carrying this T cell receptor (beta chain) turned up many times. The CDR3 is 18 amino acids. Trimming took off 2 bases at V and 7 bases at J, with 24 bases between the two ends. Germline CDR1 reads SGHTA; CDR2 reads FQGTGA. Using a J-beta primer mix together with a sample-barcoded 5' primer, a second PCR was run for about 6 to 12 cycles. TCRdb recomputed calls from the 5' RACE reads with MiXCR, one row per CDR3 protein. The data show 800,000 or so distinct CDR3 sequences, with about 45% seen just once and 15% to 20% held by the top ten. This sample stems from a study of blood T cells in healthy people across ages. The overall study: The capture of about one barcoded beta molecule per two T cells was achieved by template switching.

Those donating, healthy Caucasian individuals from Russia, were aged about 6 to 95. V usage is TRBV7-3 and J usage is TRBJ2-1; tentatively, D is TRBD2 (6 bases). This TCR came from a man at least 80 years old in good health. Material for sequencing was blood. CDR3 amino acids: CASSLSGREPGAGNEQFF. The CDR3 nucleotides are TGTGCCAGCAGCTTATCTGGTCGGGAGCCCGGGGCGGGGAATGAGCAGTTCTTC.